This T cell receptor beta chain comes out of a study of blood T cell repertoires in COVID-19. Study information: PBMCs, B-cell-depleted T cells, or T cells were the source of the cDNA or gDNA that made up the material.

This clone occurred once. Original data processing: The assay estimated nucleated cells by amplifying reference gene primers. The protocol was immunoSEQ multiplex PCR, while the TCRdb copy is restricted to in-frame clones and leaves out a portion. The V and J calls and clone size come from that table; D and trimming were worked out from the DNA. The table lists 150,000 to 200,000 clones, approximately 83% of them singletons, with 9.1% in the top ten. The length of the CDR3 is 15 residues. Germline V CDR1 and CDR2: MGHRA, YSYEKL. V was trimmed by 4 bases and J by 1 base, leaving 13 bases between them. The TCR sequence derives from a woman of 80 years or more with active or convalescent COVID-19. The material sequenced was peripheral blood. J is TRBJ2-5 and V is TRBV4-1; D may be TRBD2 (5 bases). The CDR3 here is CASSPNPGIQETQYF. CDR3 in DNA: TGCGCCAGCAGCCCTAATCCGGGGATCCAAGAGACCCAGTACTTC.